This TCR beta chain emerged from a study of T cell responses to AZD1222 COVID-19 vaccine. Study-wide background: Pooled samples include second doses given at about 4 or 12 weeks. Study-level results: White British people made up most donors, females outnumbered males, and clonal diversity was possibly underestimated. Sampling that yielded the repertoires occurred only after the peak T cell response.

The repertoire was sequenced with immunoSEQ multiplex PCR; TCRdb's copy has only in-frame clones and lacks some. The table lists about 100,000 clones, more than 75% of them singletons. V lost 1 base, J lost 2 bases, and 9 bases lay in between. The germline V gene has CDR1 SGHRS and CDR2 YFSETQ. The CDR3 covers 15 residues. As regards this clone: No antigen is known for it.

The TCR comes from an adult in good health. The sequenced sample was peripheral blood, obtained on day 0 of AZD1222 vaccination. The chain has TRBV5-1 and TRBJ2-2; D unresolved. The CDR3: CASSLYSRNTGELFF. The CDR3 DNA reads as TGCGCCAGCAGCTTGTATTCCAGAAACACCGGGGAGCTGTTTTTT.